This T cell receptor beta chain was sequenced during a study of early T cells in non-severe SARS-CoV-2 infection. Germline CDR1 MNHEY, CDR2 SVGAGI. CDR3 length: 17 residues. V was cut by 2 bases and J by 7 bases, with 21 bases left in between. TCRdb re-called the 5' RACE reads through MiXCR, storing one row per CDR3 protein. The sample consists of about 56,000 distinct CDR3 sequences, about 10% of them appearing once. The sequencing sample was made of whole blood. This clonotype originated in an adult who was a healthcare worker with PCR-confirmed SARS-CoV-2 infection or an uninfected control (not recorded which). The chain is built from TRBV6-5 and TRBJ2-1; D unclear. The DNA for the CDR3 is TGTGCCAGCAGTTACACAAACGACGCCCACCCCCGGAATGAGCAGTTCTTC. Its protein is CASSYTNDAHPRNEQFF.